This entry features one T cell receptor (beta chain) sequence. The protocol was immunoSEQ multiplex PCR, while the TCRdb copy is restricted to in-frame clones and leaves out a portion. The table has about 93,000 clones, about 95% seen once. This record comes from a study of technical replicates of blood from a handful of donors. J was trimmed by 4 bases and V by 3 bases; bases with no gene match: 8. Per the germline V gene, CDR1 is SGDLS and CDR2 is YYNGEE. The CDR3 runs 16 residues. This TCR was recovered from a human donor in good health. The rearrangement uses TRBV9 and TRBJ2-3, with 10 bases matching TRBD2. What was sequenced was T cells isolated from PBMCs. This CDR3 reads CASSGLTSGAADTQYF. CDR3 bases: TGTGCCAGCAGCGGACTAACTAGCGGGGCAGCAGATACGCAGTATTTT.